Listed below are T cell receptor beta chains from one sample, sequenced in a study of beta chain features in type 1 diabetes. TCRdb's table, derived via immunoSEQ multiplex PCR, lists solely in-frame clones and lacks some. The repertoire includes about 240,000 clones, about 30% of them detected once, and approximately 4% sits in the top ten. Material: central memory CD4+ T cells from blood. Receptors were obtained from a young man in good health. Both conserved end residues are part of each CDR3. Each record gives: D gene, V gene, J gene, clone size, CDR3 DNA, CDR3 protein. A D gene is named only where the DNA matches it firmly. Size is stated for part of the rows, as once, few or many counts, or as a class when the clone is expanded.

d_gene: .
v_gene: TRBV29-1
j_gene: TRBJ1-1
abundance: .
CDR3nt: TGCAGCGTTGCTACCCCTGAAGCTTTCTTT
CDR3aa: CSVATPEAFF

d_gene: .
v_gene: TRBV30
j_gene: TRBJ2-7
abundance: .
CDR3nt: TGTGCCTGGACCCGTGGGGCAGGGACCTACGAGCAGTACTTC
CDR3aa: CAWTRGAGTYEQYF

d_gene: .
v_gene: TRBV5-1
j_gene: TRBJ2-3
abundance: .
CDR3nt: TGCGCCAGTCCACTCCACGACACCGGGGTTGGCACAGATACGCAGTATTTT
CDR3aa: CASPLHDTGVGTDTQYF

d_gene: .
v_gene: TRBV10-3
j_gene: TRBJ2-5
abundance: .
CDR3nt: TGTGCCATCAGTGAGAGGGAATCGGAGACCCAGTACTTC
CDR3aa: CAISERESETQYF

d_gene: TRBD1
v_gene: TRBV5-1
j_gene: TRBJ2-3
abundance: .
CDR3nt: TGCGCCAGCAGCGGACAGGGGGTTGGAGATACGCAGTATTTT
CDR3aa: CASSGQGVGDTQYF

d_gene: .
v_gene: TRBV7-9
j_gene: TRBJ1-6
abundance: few
CDR3nt: TGTGCCAGCAGCTTAGCCGGTGACAATTCACCCCTCCACTTT
CDR3aa: CASSLAGDNSPLHF

d_gene: .
v_gene: TRBV11-3
j_gene: TRBJ2-3
abundance: .
CDR3nt: TGTGCCAGCAGCCGCAAGGGCATGGATACGCAGTATTTT
CDR3aa: CASSRKGMDTQYF

d_gene: TRBD2
v_gene: TRBV30
j_gene: TRBJ2-4
abundance: .
CDR3nt: TGTGCCTGTAGTGTAACGGGGGGGATAGCCAAAAACATTCAGTACTTC
CDR3aa: CACSVTGGIAKNIQYF

d_gene: .
v_gene: TRBV30
j_gene: TRBJ2-7
abundance: .
CDR3nt: TGTGCCTGGAGTGTAGGGGCAGCATCCTACGAGCAGTACTTC
CDR3aa: CAWSVGAASYEQYF

d_gene: .
v_gene: TRBV7-9
j_gene: TRBJ2-7
abundance: few
CDR3nt: TGTGCCAGCAGCTCCTTGGTCAGAGACTCCTACGAGCAGTACTTC
CDR3aa: CASSSLVRDSYEQYF

d_gene: .
v_gene: TRBV29-1
j_gene: TRBJ2-7
abundance: few
CDR3nt: TGCAGCGTTGAAGATCGGTCCTACGAGCAGTACTTC
CDR3aa: CSVEDRSYEQYF

d_gene: .
v_gene: TRBV29-1
j_gene: TRBJ1-2
abundance: few
CDR3nt: TGCAGCGTTCAGTCATCCCAGTCGGGTGGCTACACCTTC
CDR3aa: CSVQSSQSGGYTF

d_gene: TRBD2
v_gene: TRBV5-1
j_gene: TRBJ2-1
abundance: .
CDR3nt: TGCGCCAGCAGCTTGTCATTTATCACTAGCGACTTGGGCAATGAGCAGTTCTTC
CDR3aa: CASSLSFITSDLGNEQFF

d_gene: TRBD2
v_gene: TRBV9
j_gene: TRBJ2-5
abundance: .
CDR3nt: TGTGCCAGCAGCGCGACTAGCGGGAGCTGGGAGACCCAGTACTTC
CDR3aa: CASSATSGSWETQYF

d_gene: .
v_gene: TRBV15
j_gene: TRBJ2-7
abundance: .
CDR3nt: TGTGCCACCCACACGCCAGGAGGGAGAGACGAGCAGTACTTC
CDR3aa: CATHTPGGRDEQYF

d_gene: .
v_gene: TRBV28
j_gene: TRBJ1-5
abundance: .
CDR3nt: TGTGCCAGCAGGCTCGGATATAGCAATCAGCCCCAGCATTTT
CDR3aa: CASRLGYSNQPQHF

d_gene: .
v_gene: TRBV5-1
j_gene: TRBJ2-2
abundance: .
CDR3nt: TGCGCCAGCAGCTTCGAAGATATTGGGGAGCTGTTTTTT
CDR3aa: CASSFEDIGELFF

d_gene: .
v_gene: TRBV9
j_gene: TRBJ2-4
abundance: medium-sized
CDR3nt: TGTGCCAGCAGCGTAGGAACAGGGAAAAACATTCAGTACTTC
CDR3aa: CASSVGTGKNIQYF

d_gene: .
v_gene: TRBV30
j_gene: TRBJ2-7
abundance: .
CDR3nt: TGTGCCTGGGCAGCTGACTCCTACGAGCAGTACTTC
CDR3aa: CAWAADSYEQYF

d_gene: TRBD2
v_gene: TRBV6-5
j_gene: TRBJ2-7
abundance: few
CDR3nt: TGTGCCAGCAGAGCTAGCGGGAGGGCCCGCGAGCAGTACTTC
CDR3aa: CASRASGRAREQYF

d_gene: TRBD2
v_gene: TRBV11-2
j_gene: TRBJ2-3
abundance: many
CDR3nt: TGTGCCAGCAGCTTAGCTAGCGGGGGATACACAGATACGCAGTATTTT
CDR3aa: CASSLASGGYTDTQYF

d_gene: .
v_gene: TRBV30
j_gene: TRBJ2-5
abundance: .
CDR3nt: TGTGCCTGGAGTGGCCAGGGAGAGACCCAGTACTTC
CDR3aa: CAWSGQGETQYF

d_gene: .
v_gene: TRBV7-2
j_gene: TRBJ2-5
abundance: many
CDR3nt: TGTGCCAGCAGCCCTGAGCGGTCTGAGACCCAGTACTTC
CDR3aa: CASSPERSETQYF

d_gene: .
v_gene: TRBV7-9
j_gene: TRBJ2-3
abundance: .
CDR3nt: TGTGCCAGCAGCGCTTCTGCTAGCACAGATACGCAGTATTTT
CDR3aa: CASSASASTDTQYF

d_gene: TRBD2
v_gene: TRBV29-1
j_gene: TRBJ2-5
abundance: few
CDR3nt: TGCAGCGTCCCGCCCCGAGAGGGAGCGGGGGAGACCCAGTACTTC
CDR3aa: CSVPPREGAGETQYF

d_gene: TRBD1
v_gene: TRBV10-1
j_gene: TRBJ1-1
abundance: .
CDR3nt: TGCGCCAGCAGTTTTGGGACAGCGAGGAACACTGAAGCTTTCTTT
CDR3aa: CASSFGTARNTEAFF

d_gene: TRBD2
v_gene: TRBV9
j_gene: TRBJ2-1
abundance: .
CDR3nt: TGTGCCAGCAGCCGTAGCGGGAGGTGGAATGAGCAGTTCTTC
CDR3aa: CASSRSGRWNEQFF

d_gene: .
v_gene: TRBV5-1
j_gene: TRBJ1-2
abundance: few
CDR3nt: TGCGCCAGCAGCTTGGACAGGGTGAGGAATGGCTACACCTTC
CDR3aa: CASSLDRVRNGYTF

d_gene: TRBD2
v_gene: TRBV28
j_gene: TRBJ2-3
abundance: many
CDR3nt: TGTGCCAGCAGTTTGGCTAGCGGTCCACAGATAACGCAGTATTTT
CDR3aa: CASSLASGPQITQYF

d_gene: .
v_gene: TRBV2
j_gene: TRBJ2-5
abundance: .
CDR3nt: TGTGCCAGCGATCCTCGAGAGACCCAGTACTTC
CDR3aa: CASDPRETQYF

d_gene: TRBD1
v_gene: TRBV29-1
j_gene: TRBJ1-1
abundance: .
CDR3nt: TGCAGCGTTCATTCGACAGGGGGCGGGAACACTGAAGCTTTCTTT
CDR3aa: CSVHSTGGGNTEAFF